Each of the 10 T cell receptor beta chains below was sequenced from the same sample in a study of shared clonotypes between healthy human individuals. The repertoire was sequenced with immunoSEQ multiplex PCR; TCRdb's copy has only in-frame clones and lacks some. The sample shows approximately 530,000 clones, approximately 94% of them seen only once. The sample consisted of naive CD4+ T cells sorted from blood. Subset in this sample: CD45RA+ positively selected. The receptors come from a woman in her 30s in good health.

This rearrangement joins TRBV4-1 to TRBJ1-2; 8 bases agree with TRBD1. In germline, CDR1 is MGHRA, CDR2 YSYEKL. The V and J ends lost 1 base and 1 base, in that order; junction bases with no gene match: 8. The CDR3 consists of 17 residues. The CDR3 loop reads CASSQAPGTGFNYGYTF. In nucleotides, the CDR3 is TGCGCCAGCAGCCAAGCCCCCGGGACAGGCTTTAACTATGGCTACACCTTC.

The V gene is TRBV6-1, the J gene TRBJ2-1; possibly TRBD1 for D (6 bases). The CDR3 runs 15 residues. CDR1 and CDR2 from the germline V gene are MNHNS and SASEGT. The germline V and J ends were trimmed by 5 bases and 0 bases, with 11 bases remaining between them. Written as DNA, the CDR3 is TGTGCCAGCAGTCGACAGGTCAACTCCTACAATGAGCAGTTCTTC. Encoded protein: CASSRQVNSYNEQFF.

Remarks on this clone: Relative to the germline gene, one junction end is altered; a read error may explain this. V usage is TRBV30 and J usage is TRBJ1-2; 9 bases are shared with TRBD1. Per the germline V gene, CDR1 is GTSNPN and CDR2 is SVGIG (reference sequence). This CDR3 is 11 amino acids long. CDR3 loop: CAWTTTGGCTF. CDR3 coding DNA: TGTGCCTGGACAACCACAGGGGGCTGCACCTTC.

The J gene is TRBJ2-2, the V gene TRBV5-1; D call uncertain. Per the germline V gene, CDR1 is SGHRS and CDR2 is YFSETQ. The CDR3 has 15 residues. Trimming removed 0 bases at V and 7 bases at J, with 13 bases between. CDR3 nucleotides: TGCGCCAGCAGCTTGGGCCCAATAAGAGGCGGGGAGCTGTTTTTT. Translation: CASSLGPIRGGELFF.

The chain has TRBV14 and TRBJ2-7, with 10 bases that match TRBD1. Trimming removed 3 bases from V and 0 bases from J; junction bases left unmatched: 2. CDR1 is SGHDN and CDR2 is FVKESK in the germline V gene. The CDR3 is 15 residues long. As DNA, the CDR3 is TGTGCCAGCAGCCAGGACAGGGGGAGCTCCTACGAGCAGTACTTC. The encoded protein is CASSQDRGSSYEQYF.

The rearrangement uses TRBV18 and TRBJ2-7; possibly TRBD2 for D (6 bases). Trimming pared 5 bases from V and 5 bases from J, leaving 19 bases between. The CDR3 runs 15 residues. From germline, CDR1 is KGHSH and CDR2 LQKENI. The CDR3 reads CASSTAGSNINEQYF. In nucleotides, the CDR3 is TGTGCCAGCTCAACAGCGGGTTCCAATATCAACGAGCAGTACTTC.

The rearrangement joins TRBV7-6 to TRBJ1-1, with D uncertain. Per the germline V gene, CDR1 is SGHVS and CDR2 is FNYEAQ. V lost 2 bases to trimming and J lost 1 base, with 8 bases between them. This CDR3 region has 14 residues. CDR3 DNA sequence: TGTGCCAGCAGCTTAATATGGGGGAACACTGAAGCTTTCTTT. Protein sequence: CASSLIWGNTEAFF.

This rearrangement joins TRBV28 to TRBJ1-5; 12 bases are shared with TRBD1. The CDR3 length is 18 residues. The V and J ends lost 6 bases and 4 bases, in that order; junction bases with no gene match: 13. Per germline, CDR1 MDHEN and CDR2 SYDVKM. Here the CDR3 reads CASSRPSRDRGLNQPQHF. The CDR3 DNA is TGTGCCAGCAGCCGACCTTCCCGGGACAGGGGGCTAAATCAGCCCCAGCATTTT.

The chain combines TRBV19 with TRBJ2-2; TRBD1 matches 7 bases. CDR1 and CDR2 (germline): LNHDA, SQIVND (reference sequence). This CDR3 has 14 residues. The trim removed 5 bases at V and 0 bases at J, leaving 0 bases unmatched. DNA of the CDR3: TGTGCCAGTAGTGGGACAGCGAACACCGGGGAGCTGTTTTTT. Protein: CASSGTANTGELFF.

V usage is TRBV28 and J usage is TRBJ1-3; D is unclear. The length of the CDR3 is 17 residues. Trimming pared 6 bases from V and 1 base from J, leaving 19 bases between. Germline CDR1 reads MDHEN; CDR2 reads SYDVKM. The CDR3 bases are TGTGCCAGCAGACCAGACATTACTCCCGGTTCTGGAAACACCATATATTTT. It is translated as CASRPDITPGSGNTIYF.